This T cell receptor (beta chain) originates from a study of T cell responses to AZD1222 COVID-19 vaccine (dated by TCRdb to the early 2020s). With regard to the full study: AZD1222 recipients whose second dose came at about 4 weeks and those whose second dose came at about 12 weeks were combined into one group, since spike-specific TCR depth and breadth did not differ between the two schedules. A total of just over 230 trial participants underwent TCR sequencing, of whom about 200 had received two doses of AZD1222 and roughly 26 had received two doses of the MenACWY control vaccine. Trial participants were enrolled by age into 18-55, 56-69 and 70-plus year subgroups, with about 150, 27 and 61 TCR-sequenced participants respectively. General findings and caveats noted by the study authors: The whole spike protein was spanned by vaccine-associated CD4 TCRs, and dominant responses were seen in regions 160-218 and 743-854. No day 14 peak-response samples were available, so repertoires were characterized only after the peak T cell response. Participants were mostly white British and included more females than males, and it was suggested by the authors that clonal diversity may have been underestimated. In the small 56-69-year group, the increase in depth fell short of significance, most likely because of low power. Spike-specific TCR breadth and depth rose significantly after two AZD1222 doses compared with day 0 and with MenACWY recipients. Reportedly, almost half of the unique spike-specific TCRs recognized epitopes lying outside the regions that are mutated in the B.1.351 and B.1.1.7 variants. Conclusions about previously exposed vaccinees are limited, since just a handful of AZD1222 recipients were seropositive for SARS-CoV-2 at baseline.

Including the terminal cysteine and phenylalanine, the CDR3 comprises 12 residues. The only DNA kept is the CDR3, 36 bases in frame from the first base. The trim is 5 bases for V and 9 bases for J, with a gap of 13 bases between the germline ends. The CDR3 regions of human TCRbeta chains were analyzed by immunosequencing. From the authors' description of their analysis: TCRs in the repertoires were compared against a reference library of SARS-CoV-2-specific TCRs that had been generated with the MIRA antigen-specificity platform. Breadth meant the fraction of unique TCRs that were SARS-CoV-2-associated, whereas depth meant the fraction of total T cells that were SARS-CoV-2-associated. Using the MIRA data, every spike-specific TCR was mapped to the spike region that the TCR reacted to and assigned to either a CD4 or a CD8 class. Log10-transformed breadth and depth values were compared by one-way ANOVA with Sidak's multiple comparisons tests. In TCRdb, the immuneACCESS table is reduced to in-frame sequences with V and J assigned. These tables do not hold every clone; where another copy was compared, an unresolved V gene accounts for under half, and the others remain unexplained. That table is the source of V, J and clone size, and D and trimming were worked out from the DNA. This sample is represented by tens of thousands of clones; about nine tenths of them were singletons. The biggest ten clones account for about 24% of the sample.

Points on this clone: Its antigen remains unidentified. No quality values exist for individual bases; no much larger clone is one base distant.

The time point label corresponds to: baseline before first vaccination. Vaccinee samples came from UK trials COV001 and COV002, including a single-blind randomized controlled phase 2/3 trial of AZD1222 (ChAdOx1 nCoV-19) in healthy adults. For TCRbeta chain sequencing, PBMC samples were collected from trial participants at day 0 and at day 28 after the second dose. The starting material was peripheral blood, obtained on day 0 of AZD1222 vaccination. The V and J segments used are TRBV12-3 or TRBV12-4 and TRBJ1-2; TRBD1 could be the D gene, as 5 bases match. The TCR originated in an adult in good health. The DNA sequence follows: TGTGCCAGCAGTCTACGGGACTTTAGCTACACCTTC. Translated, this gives CASSLRDFSYTF.